These T cell receptor beta chains were read from a single sample in a study of neurological immune-mediated disorders. TCRdb used MiXCR to reprocess the 5' RACE reads, holding one entry per CDR3 protein. The sample lists 70,000 to 90,000 distinct CDR3 sequences; over 4.5% were seen once. Input material: PBMCs. The receptors come from a woman aged 60 to 75 with multiple sclerosis. Each CDR3 is given without its conserved first and last residue. The size field is filled for only some rows; it gives once, few, many or a size class.

J: TRBJ2-3
V: TRBV12-3/TRBV12-4
size: many
length: 14
CDR3: ASSQSRESLTDTQY

J: TRBJ1-1
V: TRBV5-1
size: many
length: 12
CDR3: ASSLAELNTEAF

J: TRBJ2-3
V: TRBV20-1
size: many
length: 12
CDR3: SARVLGSTDTQY

J: TRBJ2-6
V: TRBV6-5
size: many
length: 14
CDR3: ASTPGGGSGANVLT

J: TRBJ2-5
V: TRBV10-3
size: many
length: 13
CDR3: AISDRDRGRETQY

J: TRBJ1-1
V: TRBV20-1
size: many
length: 12
CDR3: SARAETGGTEAF

J: TRBJ2-7
V: TRBV10-2
size: many
length: 11
CDR3: ASGGGTYYEQY

J: TRBJ2-1
V: TRBV20-1
size: many
length: 13
CDR3: SADGLAGGLNEQF

J: TRBJ2-7
V: TRBV15
size: many
length: 11
CDR3: ATRPDTTYEQY

J: TRBJ2-3
V: TRBV15
size: many
length: 12
CDR3: ATSRGGDADTQY

J: TRBJ1-2
V: TRBV5-1
size: many
length: 12
CDR3: ASNLGNQNYGYT

J: TRBJ1-6
V: TRBV20-1
size: few
length: 10
CDR3: SAPEGGRPLH

J: TRBJ1-1
V: TRBV28
size: many
length: 9
CDR3: ASSLLAVPF

J: TRBJ1-5
V: TRBV6-6
size: many
length: 16
CDR3: ASSYWIGGGGSNQPQH

J: TRBJ2-7
V: TRBV30
size: few
length: 12
CDR3: AWSVQDRPYEQY

J: TRBJ2-3
V: TRBV20-1
size: many
length: 11
CDR3: SARAASTDTQY

J: TRBJ2-7
V: TRBV7-2
size: many
length: 10
CDR3: ASASGGSEQY

J: TRBJ2-2
V: TRBV3-1
size: many
length: 13
CDR3: ASSQGLVNTGELF

J: TRBJ2-6
V: TRBV6-5
size: many
length: 16
CDR3: ASSLQGVALSGANVLT

J: TRBJ1-4
V: TRBV11-2
size: many
length: 11
CDR3: ASSKVINEKLF

J: TRBJ2-4
V: TRBV20-1
size: many
length: 14
CDR3: SARAGRGLGKNIQY

J: TRBJ2-5
V: TRBV5-1
size: many
length: 12
CDR3: ASSSGGHPETQY

J: TRBJ1-1
V: TRBV20-1
size: many
length: 13
CDR3: SAEGTEGSNTEAF

J: TRBJ1-6
V: TRBV9
size: many
length: 14
CDR3: ASSVGLGDGHSPLH

J: TRBJ2-7
V: TRBV10-3
size: few
length: 11
CDR3: AISAGSVDEQY

J: TRBJ2-5
V: TRBV7-8
size: -
length: 15
CDR3: ASSLVGQVAGAETQY

J: TRBJ2-5
V: TRBV7-8
size: many
length: 13
CDR3: ASQLDRRIQETQY

J: TRBJ1-1
V: TRBV29-1
size: many
length: 10
CDR3: SAERSPREAF

J: TRBJ1-3
V: TRBV6-5
size: many
length: 13
CDR3: ASSSLTGDGNTIY

J: TRBJ1-3
V: TRBV20-1
size: many
length: 12
CDR3: SARMRTAGNTIY

J: TRBJ1-1
V: TRBV20-1
size: many
length: 13
CDR3: SAKPRDSDVHEAF

J: TRBJ1-2
V: TRBV3-1
size: -
length: 13
CDR3: ASSQDNQGAGGYT

J: TRBJ1-4
V: TRBV5-1
size: many
length: 11
CDR3: ASSLEHNEKLF

J: TRBJ1-1
V: TRBV3-1
size: many
length: 14
CDR3: ASSHAQAGRSAEAF

J: TRBJ2-3
V: TRBV10-2
size: many
length: 12
CDR3: ASSRYHYTDTQY

J: TRBJ2-7
V: TRBV5-1
size: many
length: 14
CDR3: ASSLLTGGTPLEQY

J: TRBJ1-1
V: TRBV5-1
size: many
length: 12
CDR3: ASSYGAMNTEAF

J: TRBJ2-7
V: TRBV28
size: many
length: 14
CDR3: ASSLTHGTGGFRAY

J: TRBJ1-5
V: TRBV7-2
size: many
length: 12
CDR3: ASSQGTGNQPQH

J: TRBJ2-5
V: TRBV5-1
size: many
length: 12
CDR3: ASSLEGVGETQY

J: TRBJ1-2
V: TRBV7-9
size: many
length: 14
CDR3: ASSLAGGQSNYGYT

J: TRBJ2-7
V: TRBV20-1
size: many
length: 10
CDR3: SVGQKFYEQY